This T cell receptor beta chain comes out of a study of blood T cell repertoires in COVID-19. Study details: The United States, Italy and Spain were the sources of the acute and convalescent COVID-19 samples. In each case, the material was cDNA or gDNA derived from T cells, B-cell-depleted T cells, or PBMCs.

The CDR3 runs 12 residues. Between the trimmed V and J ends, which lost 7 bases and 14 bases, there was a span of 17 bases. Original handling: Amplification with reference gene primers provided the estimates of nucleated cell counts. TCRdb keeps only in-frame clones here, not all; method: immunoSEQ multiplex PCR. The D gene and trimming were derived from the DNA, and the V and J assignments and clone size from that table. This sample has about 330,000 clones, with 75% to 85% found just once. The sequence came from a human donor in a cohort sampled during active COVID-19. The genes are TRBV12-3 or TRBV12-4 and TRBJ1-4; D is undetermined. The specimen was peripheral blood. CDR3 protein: CASTSYGSRLFF. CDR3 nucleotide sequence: TGTGCCAGCACCTCCTACGGATCGCGGCTGTTTTTT.